Below are 11 T cell receptor beta chains sequenced from a single sample in a study of Ad26.COV2.S vaccination and SARS-CoV-2 variants (dated by TCRdb to about 2021). Library method: the immunoSEQ multiplex PCR assay. In its TCRdb copy, this immuneACCESS table keeps in-frame sequences only and misses some clones. Where compared with another copy, unresolved V genes explain less than half of these, and the others have no known cause. In all, the sample holds around 250,000 clones, and around 87% of those were seen once. About 3.6% of the sample is taken by the ten largest. Reading the label with the study, this specimen's treatment or condition is: some 19 received Ad26.COV2.S at low or high dose, single or two shots; 5 received placebo; per-sample allocation not given. For vaccine and placebo recipients, the sequenced repertoires came from samples collected on day 63 after the first injection. The material was peripheral blood, obtained in a trial of Ad26.COV2.S vaccine versus placebo. The origin of the receptors is a person aged 18 to 65 who received the Ad26.COV2.S COVID-19 vaccine or a placebo.

CDR3 DNA sequence: TGTGCCAGCAGCTTAGCGGAGGGGACTGAAGCTTTCTTT. This sequence encodes CASSLAEGTEAFF. The chain joins TRBV7-8 to TRBJ1-1; maybe TRBD1 (5 bases). Germline values: CDR1 SGHVS, CDR2 FQNEAQ. V was trimmed by 0 bases and J by 5 bases, leaving 7 bases between them. The CDR3 is 13 amino acids.

J is TRBJ1-2 and V is TRBV2; TRBD1 matches 9 bases. The CDR3 has 15 amino acids. Trimming cost V 7 bases and J 2 bases; bases outside gene matches: 8. The germline V gene has CDR1 SNHLY and CDR2 FYNNEI. The CDR3, as DNA: TGTGCCAGCACTAATCCCGGGACAGGGAACTATGGCTACACCTTC. It yields the protein CASTNPGTGNYGYTF.

With regard to this clone: Germline and junction disagree at one end, which may indicate a read error. This chain joins TRBV9 and TRBJ2-3; 13 bases are a match to TRBD2. The CDR3 is made up of 14 amino acids. CDR1 is SGDLS and CDR2 is YYNGEE in the germline V gene. The CDR3 reads CASSVGLAGGFPTF. As DNA, the CDR3 is TGTGCCAGCAGCGTAGGACTAGCGGGGGGCTTTCCTACATTT. Looking up the rest from reference TRBV9 and TRBJ2-3 gives the full variable domain: DSGVTQTPKHLITATGQRVTLRCSPRSGDLSVYWYQQSLDQGLQFLIQYYNGEERAKGNILERFSAQQFPDLHSELNLSSLELGDSALYFCASSVGLAGGFPTFGPGTRLTVL.

V is TRBV19 and J is TRBJ1-5; tentatively, D is TRBD1 (6 bases). The CDR3 is 16 amino acids. The V gene lost 7 bases and the J gene lost 2 bases, with 18 bases spanning the gap. Germline lookup yields CDR1 LNHDA and CDR2 SQIVND (reference sequence). CDR3 sequence (DNA): TGTGCCAGTAACCTAGGGGGGGCCAGGGGCAATCAGCCCCAGCATTTT. It specifies CASNLGGARGNQPQHF.

This chain connects TRBV7-8 to TRBJ2-7; no reliable D call. Germline lookup yields CDR1 SGHVS and CDR2 FQNEAQ. Trimming took off 3 bases at V and 1 base at J, with 4 bases between the two ends. This CDR3 is built from 12 residues. CDR3 in amino acids: CASSLGSYEQYF. CDR3 DNA sequence: TGTGCCAGCAGCTTGGGGTCCTACGAGCAGTACTTC.

This sequence joins TRBV6-5 and TRBJ1-6, with no clear D. The V end lost 6 bases, the J end lost 3 bases, and 9 bases lay between the germline ends. The CDR3 is 14 amino acids. The germline gives CDR1 MNHEY, CDR2 SVGAGI. Written as DNA, the CDR3 is TGTGCCAGCAGGGGAACACTCTATAATTCACCCCTCCACTTT. Translating gives CASRGTLYNSPLHF.

This chain uses TRBV12-3 or TRBV12-4 with TRBJ1-5, with D unresolved. Trimming left V 3 bases short and J 7 bases short, with 7 bases between. The CDR3 extends over 12 amino acids. The CDR3 nucleotides read TGTGCCAGCAGTTTCACGAGGCAGCCCCAGCATTTT. Protein: CASSFTRQPQHF.

This clone has just a few counts. This CDR3 reads CASSLGGSLGTDTQYF. The CDR3 DNA reads as TGCGCCAGCAGCTTGGGCGGTAGCTTGGGCACAGATACGCAGTATTTT. This chain joins TRBV5-1 and TRBJ2-3, with no clear D. CDR1 and CDR2 from the germline V gene are SGHRS and YFSETQ. This CDR3 is built from 16 residues. Trimming stripped 0 bases from V and 1 base from J, with 12 bases between.

V usage is TRBV7-9 and J usage is TRBJ1-2, with D unclear. In germline, CDR1 is SEHNR, CDR2 FQNEAQ (reference sequence). V was pared by 1 base and J by 0 bases, with 15 bases between. This CDR3 contains 17 residues. CDR3 coding DNA: TGTGCCAGCAGCTTAGTAGTTAGCGACACAGCTAACTATGGCTACACCTTC. This encodes CASSLVVSDTANYGYTF.

The sample holds one count of this clone. The CDR3 sequence is CATRTGGYNEQFF. CDR3 in DNA: TGTGCCACCCGGACAGGGGGTTACAATGAGCAGTTCTTC. This chain links TRBV15 with TRBJ2-1, with 10 bases aligning to TRBD1. Trimming at V came to 8 bases and at J to 4 bases, leaving 2 bases not matched to a gene. This CDR3 region has 13 residues. The germline V gene encodes CDR1 LNHNV and CDR2 YYDKDF (reference sequence).

The chain is built from TRBV28 and TRBJ2-5, with D perhaps matching TRBD1 (6 bases). Germline V gene data show CDR1 as MDHEN and CDR2 as SYDVKM. V was clipped by 6 bases and J by 6 bases, with 14 bases between them. The CDR3 length is 13 residues. In nucleotides, the CDR3 is TGTGCCAGCAGCTCAACAGGGCTGAAGACCCAGTACTTC. This codes for CASSSTGLKTQYF.